This entry concerns a single T cell receptor beta chain. Its antigen has not been determined. Nothing much larger sits one base from this clone, and base qualities are not available. This specimen comes from a study of blood T cell repertoires in COVID-19 (dated by TCRdb to 2019 to 2021). Concerning the study at large: Collaborator samples came from the United States, Italy and Spain and covered acute and convalescent phases of COVID-19. The prospective study material was composed of cDNA or gDNA derived from T cells, B-cell-depleted T cells, or PBMCs. Deeply sampled blood TCRbeta repertoires from subjects exposed to, actively infected with, or recovered from COVID-19 were included in the dataset. The repertoires were released in a freely available public database meant as a resource for research on the immune response to SARS-CoV-2. Samples came from the ongoing ImmuneRACE study (first 160 participants) plus 1,254 subjects from 6 global collaborators. The sample metadata nearly always contained a de-identified subject ID, COVID-19 status, age in years and sex. Where available, HLA class I and class II types were obtained from metadata supplied by the sample provider rather than from assay-based typing.

The immunoSEQ Assay, a bias-controlled multiplex PCR, was used to amplify TCRbeta CDR3 regions from genomic DNA. Regarding the original processing steps: Within the assay, amplification of reference gene primers was used to estimate how many nucleated cells each sample contained. To quantify the absolute abundance of each unique TCRbeta CDR3 rearrangement, sequence reads were collapsed and filtered. For each sample, productive Simpson clonality was calculated as the square root of Simpson's diversity index across productive rearrangements. As stored in TCRdb, this immuneACCESS dataset retains in-frame rearrangements with V and J assigned. A fraction of the clones does not appear; measured against another copy, unresolved V genes explain less than half of the discrepancy, and the remainder lacks a known reason. V and J calls plus clone size are reproduced from that table; the DNA served to infer D and trimming. For this sample the table gives 87,000 or so clones, of which over 75% were detected only once. Together, the top ten hold 4.5% to 5.5% of the sample.

Each collaborating institution followed its own protocols to collect whole blood in K2EDTA tubes. Collaborator samples were shipped for TCRbeta analysis as frozen whole blood, isolated PBMCs, or DNA extracted from either sample type. The paper's findings and limits, for the study overall: Clinical and demographic metadata were provided uncurated, with the amount varying by source and participant.

There are 12 amino acids in the CDR3, from cysteine to phenylalanine inclusive. The entry retains the CDR3 DNA only, 36 bases that are in frame from base 1. From the germline V gene (reference sequence), CDR1 is SEHNR and CDR2 is FQNEAQ. V and J are truncated by 3 bases and 6 bases respectively, leaving an intervening sequence of 6 bases. The sequenced sample consisted of peripheral blood. The chain links TRBV7-9 with TRBJ1-5; the D region possibly corresponds to TRBD1 (5 bases align). The sequence derives from an elderly woman with acute or convalescent COVID-19. The nucleotide sequence reads as follows: TGTGCCAGCAGCTTCGGGGGTCAGCCCCAGCATTTT. Its protein is CASSFGGQPQHF.